This T cell receptor beta chain originates from a study of T cell changes during pregnancy in multiple sclerosis. Only in-frame clones appear in the TCRdb table, and some are missing; sequencing was by immunoSEQ multiplex PCR. This sample has over 50,000 clones, with approximately 90% found just once. Trimming pared 2 bases from V and 1 base from J, leaving 10 bases between. This CDR3 is 15 amino acids long. Germline CDR1 and CDR2: SGHRS and YFSETQ. This chain uses TRBV5-1 with TRBJ2-1; D call uncertain. Source: peripheral blood, taken in the first trimester of pregnancy. This sequence was found in a female donor in good health, enrolled as a control in a pregnancy study. CDR3 region: CASSFFPESYNEQFF. DNA of the CDR3: TGCGCCAGCAGCTTCTTCCCGGAGTCCTACAATGAGCAGTTCTTC. Combining the CDR3 with reference TRBV5-1 and TRBJ2-1 gives the whole variable domain KAGVTQTPRYLIKTRGQQVTLSCSPISGHRSVSWYQQTPGQGLQFLFEYFSETQRNKGNFPGRFSGRQFSNSRSEMNVSTLELGDSALYLCASSFFPESYNEQFFGPGTRLTVL.